Described below is a single T cell receptor beta chain sequence and its context. The CDR3 runs 16 residues. The germline CDR1 and CDR2 sequences are SEHNR and FQNEAQ (reference sequence). Trimming removed 5 bases at V and 0 bases at J, with 16 bases between. The assay was immunoSEQ multiplex PCR, and TCRdb's table has in-frame clones only and misses some. This repertoire shows about 94,000 clones, nearly 97% found once; its top ten account for 0.22%. The source of the sample is a study of technical replicates of blood from four donors. The receptor's source is a human donor in good health. The chain is built from TRBV7-9 and TRBJ1-1, with D maybe TRBD1 (5 bases). Sequencing used T cells isolated from PBMCs. The CDR3 here is CASSRSGGEMNTEAFF. For the CDR3, the DNA is TGTGCCAGCAGCCGCTCGGGGGGGGAGATGAACACTGAAGCTTTCTTT. The entire variable domain, with the rest obtained from reference TRBV7-9 and TRBJ1-1, is as follows: DTGVSQNPRHKITKRGQNVTFRCDPISEHNRLYWYRQTLGQGPEFLTYFQNEAQLEKSRLLSDRFSAERPKGSFSTLEIQRTEQGDSAMYLCASSRSGGEMNTEAFFGQGTRLTVV.